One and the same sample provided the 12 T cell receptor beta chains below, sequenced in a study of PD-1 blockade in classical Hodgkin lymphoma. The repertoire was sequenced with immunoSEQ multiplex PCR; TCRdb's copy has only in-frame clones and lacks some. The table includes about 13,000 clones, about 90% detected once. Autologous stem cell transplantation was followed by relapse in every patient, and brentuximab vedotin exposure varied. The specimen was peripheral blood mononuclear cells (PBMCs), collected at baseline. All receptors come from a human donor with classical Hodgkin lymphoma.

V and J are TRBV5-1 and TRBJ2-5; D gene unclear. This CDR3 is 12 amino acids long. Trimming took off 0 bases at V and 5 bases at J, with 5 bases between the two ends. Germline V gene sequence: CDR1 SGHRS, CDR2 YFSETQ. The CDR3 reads CASSLDRETQYF. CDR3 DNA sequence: TGCGCCAGCAGCTTGGATCGGGAGACCCAGTACTTC.

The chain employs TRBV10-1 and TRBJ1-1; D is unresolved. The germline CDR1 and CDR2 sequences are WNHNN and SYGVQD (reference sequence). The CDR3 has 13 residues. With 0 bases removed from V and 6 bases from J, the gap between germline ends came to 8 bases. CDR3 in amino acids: CASSESSGAEAFF. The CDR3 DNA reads TGCGCCAGCAGTGAGTCGAGTGGGGCTGAAGCTTTCTTT.

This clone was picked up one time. The CDR3 sequence is CASSDRGFDTGELFF. DNA for the CDR3: TGCGCCAGCAGCGACCGGGGGTTTGACACCGGGGAGCTGTTTTTT. V is TRBV4-1 and J is TRBJ2-2; possibly TRBD2 for D (6 bases). Germline assignment: CDR1 MGHRA and CDR2 YSYEKL. V was clipped by 5 bases and J by 3 bases, with 13 bases between them. The length of the CDR3 is 15 residues.

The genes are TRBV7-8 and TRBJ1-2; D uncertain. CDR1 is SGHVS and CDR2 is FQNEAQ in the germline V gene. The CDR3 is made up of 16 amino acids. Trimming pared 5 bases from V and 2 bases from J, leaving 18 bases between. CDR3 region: CASSPSTMIFNYGYTF. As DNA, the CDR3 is TGTGCCAGCAGCCCGTCGACAATGATATTCAACTATGGCTACACCTTC.

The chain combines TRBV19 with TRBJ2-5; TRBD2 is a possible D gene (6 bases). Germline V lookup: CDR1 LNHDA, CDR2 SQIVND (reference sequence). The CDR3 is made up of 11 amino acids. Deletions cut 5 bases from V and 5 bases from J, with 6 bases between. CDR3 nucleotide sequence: TGTGCCAGTAGTCGGGGGGAGACCCAGTACTTC. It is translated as CASSRGETQYF.

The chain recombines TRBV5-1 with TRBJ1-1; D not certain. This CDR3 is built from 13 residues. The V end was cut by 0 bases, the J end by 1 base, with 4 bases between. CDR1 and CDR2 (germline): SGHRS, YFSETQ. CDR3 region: CASSLVPNTEAFF. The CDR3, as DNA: TGCGCCAGCAGCTTGGTCCCGAACACTGAAGCTTTCTTT.

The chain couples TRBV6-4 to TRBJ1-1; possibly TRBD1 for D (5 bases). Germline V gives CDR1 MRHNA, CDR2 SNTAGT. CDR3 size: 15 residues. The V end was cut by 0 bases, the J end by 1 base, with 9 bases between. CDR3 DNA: TGTGCCAGCAGTGACTCTGCCCAGGGGAACACTGAAGCTTTCTTT. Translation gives CASSDSAQGNTEAFF.

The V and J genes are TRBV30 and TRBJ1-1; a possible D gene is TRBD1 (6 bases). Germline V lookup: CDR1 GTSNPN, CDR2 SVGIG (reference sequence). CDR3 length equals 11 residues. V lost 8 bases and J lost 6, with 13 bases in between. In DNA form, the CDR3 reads TGTGCCCGAACACAGGGAGCTGAAGCTTTCTTT. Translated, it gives CARTQGAEAFF. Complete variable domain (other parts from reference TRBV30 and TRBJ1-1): SQTIHQWPATLVQPVGSPLSLECTVEGTSNPNLYWYRQAAGRGLQLLFYSVGIGQISSEVPQNLSASRPQDRQFILSSKKLLLSDSGFYLCARTQGAEAFFGQGTRLTVV.

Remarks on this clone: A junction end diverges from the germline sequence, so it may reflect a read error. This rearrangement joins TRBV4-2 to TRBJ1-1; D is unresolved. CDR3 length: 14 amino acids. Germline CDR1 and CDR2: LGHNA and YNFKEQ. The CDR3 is CAGSQKIPGFEAFF. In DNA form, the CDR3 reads TGTGCCGGCAGCCAAAAAATACCCGGCTTTGAAGCTTTCTTT.

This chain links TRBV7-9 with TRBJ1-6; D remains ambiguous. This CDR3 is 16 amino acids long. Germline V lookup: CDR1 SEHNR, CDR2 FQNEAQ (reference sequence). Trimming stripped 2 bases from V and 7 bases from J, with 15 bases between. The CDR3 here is CASSLNPAGTNSPLHF. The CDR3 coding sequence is TGTGCCAGCAGCTTAAATCCGGCAGGAACAAATTCACCCCTCCACTTT.

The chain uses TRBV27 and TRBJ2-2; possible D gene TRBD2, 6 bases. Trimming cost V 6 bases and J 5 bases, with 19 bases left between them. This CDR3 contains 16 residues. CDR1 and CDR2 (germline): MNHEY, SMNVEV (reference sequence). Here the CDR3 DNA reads TGTGCCAGCAGCTCACCGGGACTCGGAGTTACCGGGGAGCTGTTTTTT. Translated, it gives CASSSPGLGVTGELFF.

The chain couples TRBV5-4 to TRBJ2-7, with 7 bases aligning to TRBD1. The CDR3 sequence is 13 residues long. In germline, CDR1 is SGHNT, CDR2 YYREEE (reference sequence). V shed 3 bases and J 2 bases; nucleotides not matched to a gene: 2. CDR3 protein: CASSSTGPYEQYF. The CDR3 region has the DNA TGTGCCAGCAGCTCGACAGGGCCCTACGAGCAGTACTTC.